Following are 21 T cell receptor beta chains from one sample sequenced in a study of Graves' ophthalmopathy and Graves' hyperthyroidism. Scientists amplified the TCR beta CDR3 regions from RNA transcripts. First-round RT-PCR relied on HTBI primers, and a second-round multiplex PCR came next. MiXCR, run by TCRdb on the multiplex PCR reads, gives a single entry per CDR3 protein. Of under 350,000 distinct CDR3 sequences in the sample, roughly 17% were seen once. Source material: peripheral blood. The receptors shown here come from an adult man with Graves' ophthalmopathy.

This clonotype was picked up many times. The J gene is TRBJ1-3, the V gene TRBV20-1; weak D call: TRBD1 (6 bases). V lost 5 bases, J lost 4 bases, and 24 bases lay in between. This CDR3 region has 17 residues. CDR1 is DFQATT, CDR2 SNEGSKA, per germline (reference sequence). CDR3 in DNA: TGCAGTGCTCTCCCCGGCTTTGGCAGGGGTTACGGAAACACCATATATTTT. As protein: CSALPGFGRGYGNTIYF.

This clonotype has a count of ten or more. V is TRBV20-1 and J is TRBJ1-2; the D gene is possibly TRBD1 (6 bases). The CDR3 consists of 11 residues. Germline-derived CDR1 and CDR2 are DFQATT and SNEGSKA (reference sequence). V lost 2 bases and J 6 bases, leaving 7 bases between the germline ends. DNA of the CDR3: TGCAGTGCTAGACAGGGGAATGGCTACACCTTC. This codes for CSARQGNGYTF.

Many counts were recorded for this clonotype. J is TRBJ2-5 and V is TRBV12-3 or TRBV12-4; the match to TRBD1 covers 9 bases. The CDR3 extends over 13 amino acids. V shed 6 bases and J 5 bases; nucleotides not matched to a gene: 4. Here the CDR3 reads CASSSGTGETQYF. CDR3 sequence (DNA): TGTGCCAGCAGCTCCGGGACAGGGGAGACCCAGTACTTC.

This clonotype was recorded at least ten times. J is TRBJ2-5 and V is TRBV18, with 7 bases lining up with TRBD1. V dropped 4 bases and J dropped 5; count of bases not matched to a gene: 13. CDR1 is KGHSH and CDR2 is LQKENI in the germline V gene. CDR3 length: 16 residues. The DNA of the CDR3 is TGTGCCAGCTCACGTAACCCGGGACAGACGGGGGAGACCCAGTACTTC. Translation: CASSRNPGQTGETQYF.

This clonotype was counted at least ten times. V is TRBV12-3 or TRBV12-4 and J is TRBJ2-2, with TRBD2 matching 13 bases. The J segment lost 6 bases and the V segment lost 3 bases, leaving 10 bases of the junction unmatched. The CDR3 consists of 18 residues. The CDR3 nucleotides are TGTGCCAGCAGTTTTCCTCGACTAGCGGGAGGTGGGCCCGGGGAGCTGTTTTTT. It encodes CASSFPRLAGGGPGELFF.

This clonotype occurred a few times. Here the CDR3 reads CASSYRYSYEQYF. The CDR3 region has the DNA TGTGCCAGCAGTTACCGATACTCCTACGAGCAGTACTTC. The chain uses TRBV6-2 or TRBV6-3 and TRBJ2-7; D not resolved. Per germline, CDR1 MNHEY and CDR2 SVGEGT. This CDR3 contains 13 residues. The V and J ends lost 2 bases and 0 bases respectively, with 5 bases between them.

Many counts were recorded for this clonotype. The rearrangement joins TRBV2 to TRBJ2-5; tentatively, D is TRBD2 (5 bases). The CDR3 is 15 amino acids. CDR1 is SNHLY, CDR2 FYNNEI, per germline. V lost 6 bases, J lost 1 base, and 15 bases lay in between. The CDR3: CASSRTIGVQETQYF. CDR3 DNA: TGTGCCAGCAGCCGCACGATCGGGGTCCAAGAGACCCAGTACTTC.

Ten or more counts support this clonotype. The genes are TRBV6-2 or TRBV6-3 and TRBJ2-7, with D unclear. This CDR3 is 15 amino acids long. V was shortened by 8 bases and J by 6 bases, with 23 bases between the two germline ends. Germline-derived CDR1 and CDR2 are MNHEY and SVGEGT. The CDR3 reads CASRKQLHLNSEQYF. CDR3 sequence (DNA): TGTGCCAGCCGGAAACAACTGCACCTCAATTCCGAGCAGTACTTC.

This clonotype has at least ten counts. The chain carries TRBV6-1 and TRBJ1-1; no reliable D call. V shed 7 bases and J shed 0 bases, with 12 bases lying between them. CDR3 size: 14 residues. Per germline, CDR1 MNHNS and CDR2 SASEGT. The CDR3 nucleotides are TGTGCCAGCACTACGGGGAGAATGAACACTGAAGCTTTCTTT. Its protein product is CASTTGRMNTEAFF.

This clonotype has a single count. The chain couples TRBV28 to TRBJ1-2; no clear D. Germline CDR1 reads MDHEN; CDR2 reads SYDVKM. This CDR3 contains 13 residues. With 1 base removed from V and 8 bases from J, the gap between germline ends came to 11 bases. CDR3 nucleotide sequence: TGTGCCAGCAGTTTATTAGGACTCGGAGGCTACACCTTC. Residues: CASSLLGLGGYTF.

The sample holds many counts of this clonotype. This chain links TRBV20-1 with TRBJ2-5, with a tentative D call TRBD1 (5 bases). This CDR3 has 12 amino acids. The V gene lost 6 bases and the J gene lost 1 base, with 9 bases spanning the gap. The V gene's germline CDR1 is DFQATT and CDR2 SNEGSKA (reference sequence). This CDR3 is CSARQFQETQYF. In DNA, the CDR3 is TGCAGTGCCCGACAGTTCCAAGAGACCCAGTACTTC.

This clonotype was detected ten times or more. CDR3 DNA: TGCGCCAGCAGCCGAGGCTGGGGACTGGCGGAGACCCAGTACTTC. It translates to CASSRGWGLAETQYF. The V call is TRBV4-3, the J call TRBJ2-5; weak D call: TRBD2 (6 bases). Germline V gives CDR1 LGHNA, CDR2 YSLEER. The germline V and J ends were trimmed by 4 bases and 5 bases, with 17 bases remaining between them. This CDR3 comprises 15 residues.

As concerns this clonotype: A much bigger clone sits one base away, suggesting this may be a read error. This chain links TRBV20-1 with TRBJ1-1, with no clear D. Germline CDR1 is DFQATT and CDR2 is SNEGSKA (reference sequence). The CDR3 runs to 14 residues. V was cut by 0 bases and J by 7 bases, with 15 bases left in between. CDR3 region: CSARDPRASIEAFF. CDR3 nucleotides: TGCAGTGCTAGAGATCCCCGGGCGAGTATTGAAGCTTTCTTT.

This clonotype came up many times. The rearrangement joins TRBV7-9 to TRBJ2-7; D not certain. Germline assignment: CDR1 SEHNR and CDR2 FQNEAQ (reference sequence). The CDR3 spans 15 residues. Trimming took off 1 base at V and 3 bases at J, with 13 bases between the two ends. CDR3 amino acids: CASSLVSSGDYEQYF. CDR3 nucleotide sequence: TGTGCCAGCAGCTTAGTATCGTCAGGAGACTACGAGCAGTACTTC. The whole variable domain, filled in from reference TRBV7-9 and TRBJ2-7, reads DTGVSQNPRHKITKRGQNVTFRCDPISEHNRLYWYRQTLGQGPEFLTYFQNEAQLEKSRLLSDRFSAERPKGSFSTLEIQRTEQGDSAMYLCASSLVSSGDYEQYFGPGTRLTVT.

In this sample, this clonotype turned up many times. V and J are TRBV19 and TRBJ1-2, with D perhaps TRBD1 (5 bases). Trimming took 5 bases from V and 8 from J, leaving 12 bases between them. CDR3 size: 12 residues. The germline gives CDR1 LNHDA, CDR2 SQIVND (reference sequence). The CDR3 region has the DNA TGTGCCAGTAGTCAGGGACTTTGGGGCTACACCTTC. Translating gives CASSQGLWGYTF.

This chain connects TRBV28 to TRBJ2-7, with TRBD1 identical over 7 bases. Trimming at V came to 6 bases and at J to 6 bases, leaving 11 bases not matched to a gene. CDR3 length: 14 amino acids. CDR1 and CDR2 (germline): MDHEN, SYDVKM. CDR3 DNA: TGTGCCAGCAGCACGGACAGGTTTAGAGTCGAGCAGTACTTC. Translation gives CASSTDRFRVEQYF.

This clonotype was counted at least ten times. The V call is TRBV6-2 or TRBV6-3, the J call TRBJ1-5; 9 bases are a match to TRBD1. This CDR3 has 17 residues. The trim removed 2 bases at V and 7 bases at J, leaving 12 bases unmatched. CDR1 and CDR2 from the germline V gene are MNHEY and SVGEGT. Here the CDR3 DNA reads TGTGCCAGCAGTTACCGACTTGGGACAGGGCGTTGCCAGCCCCAGCATTTT. Translated: CASSYRLGTGRCQPQHF.

This clonotype appeared many times. This chain connects TRBV30 to TRBJ1-5; the D gene is possibly TRBD1 (5 bases). Germline CDR1 is GTSNPN and CDR2 is SVGIG (reference sequence). V was pared by 3 bases and J by 6 bases, with 12 bases between. The CDR3 spans 13 residues. CDR3 nucleotides: TGTGCCTGGAGCCTAATCGGGGGTCAGCCCCAGCATTTT. Amino acids: CAWSLIGGQPQHF.

This clonotype showed up many times. The chain carries TRBV12-3 or TRBV12-4 and TRBJ1-5; D uncertain. This CDR3 is built from 13 residues. Trimming took off 4 bases at V and 1 base at J, with 5 bases between the two ends. CDR3 DNA sequence: TGTGCCAGCAGTTCGCAAAGCAATCAGCCCCAGCATTTT. Encoded protein: CASSSQSNQPQHF.

This clonotype was found many times. This chain links TRBV6-5 with TRBJ1-5; 8 bases align to TRBD1. CDR3 length: 14 amino acids. The germline V gene has CDR1 MNHEY and CDR2 SVGAGI. V lost 5 bases to trimming and J lost 1 base; unmatched junction nucleotides: 1. The CDR3 DNA reads TGTGCCAGCAGTCCAGGGGGCAGCAATCAGCCCCAGCATTTT. Its protein is CASSPGGSNQPQHF.

Regarding this clonotype: Here the CDR3 omits its conserved ending phenylalanine or tryptophan, so a read error is the likely source. J is TRBJ2-2 and V is TRBV7-2; 8 nucleotides line up with TRBD1. The J segment lost 6 bases and the V segment lost 6 bases, leaving 9 bases of the junction unmatched. The CDR3 sequence is 15 residues long. Looked up from germline, CDR1 is SGHTA and CDR2 is FQGNSA. CDR3 in DNA: TGTGCCAGCAGTTACCAGGGGGCGGCCGCCGGGGAGCTGTTTATT. As protein: CASSYQGAAAGELFI.